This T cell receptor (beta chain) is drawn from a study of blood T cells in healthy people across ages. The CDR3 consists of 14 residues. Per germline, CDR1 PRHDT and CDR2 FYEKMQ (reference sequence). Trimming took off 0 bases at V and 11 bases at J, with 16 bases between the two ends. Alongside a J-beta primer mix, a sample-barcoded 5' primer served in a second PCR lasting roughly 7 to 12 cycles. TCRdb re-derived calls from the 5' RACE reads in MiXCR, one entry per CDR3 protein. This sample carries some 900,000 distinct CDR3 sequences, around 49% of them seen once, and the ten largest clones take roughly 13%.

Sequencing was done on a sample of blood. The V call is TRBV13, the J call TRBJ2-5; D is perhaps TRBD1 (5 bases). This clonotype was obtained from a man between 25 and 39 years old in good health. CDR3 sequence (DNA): TGTGCCAGCAGCTTAGGTAGCAGGGTTAGTGAGCAGTACTTC. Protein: CASSLGSRVSEQYF.